This T cell receptor beta chain is from a study of blood T cell repertoires in COVID-19. The CDR3 totals 15 residues. CDR1 and CDR2 (germline): MNHEY, SVGEGT. V was shortened by 6 bases and J by 3 bases, with 18 bases between the two germline ends. Study members were between about 18 and 95 years old and lived in 24 US regions. Symptom resolution, clearance, or two negative PCRs marked the recovered donors of Cohort 3. Data came from immunoSEQ multiplex PCR; TCRdb stores just in-frame clones and leaves some out. The sample lists a few hundred thousand clones, around 88% occurring once. This sequence joins TRBV6-2 or TRBV6-3 and TRBJ2-7; D possibly corresponds to TRBD1 (5 bases). The sequence was obtained from a woman between 40 and 50 years old who had recovered from COVID-19. The specimen was PBMCs or T cells enriched from blood (not recorded which). The CDR3 region is CASSPGTTEYYEQYF. CDR3 DNA sequence: TGTGCCAGCAGCCCCGGCACGACAGAATACTACGAGCAGTACTTC.